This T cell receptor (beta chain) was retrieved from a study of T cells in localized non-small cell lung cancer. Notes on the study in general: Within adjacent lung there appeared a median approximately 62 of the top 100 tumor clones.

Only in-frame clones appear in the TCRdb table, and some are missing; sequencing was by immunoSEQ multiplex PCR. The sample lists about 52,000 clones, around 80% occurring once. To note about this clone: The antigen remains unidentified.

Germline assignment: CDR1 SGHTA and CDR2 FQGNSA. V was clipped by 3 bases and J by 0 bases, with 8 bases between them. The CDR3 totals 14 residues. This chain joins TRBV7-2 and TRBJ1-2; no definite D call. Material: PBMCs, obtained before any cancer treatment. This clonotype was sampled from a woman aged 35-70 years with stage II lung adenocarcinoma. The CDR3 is CASSFGLANYGYTF. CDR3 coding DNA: TGTGCCAGCAGCTTTGGTTTAGCTAACTATGGCTACACCTTC.